The 22 T cell receptor beta chains below all came from one sample that was sequenced in a study of cytomegalovirus exposure and HLA in healthy donors. The PCR used 60 Vbeta and 13 Jbeta primers. Using immunoSEQ multiplex PCR, the repertoire was profiled, and TCRdb retains in-frame clones only, with some absent. The sample lists approximately 150,000 clones; about 75% were seen once. Sequencing used PBMCs. These receptor sequences come from a man between 18 and 35 years old in good health and CMV-seropositive.

This sequence joins TRBV21-1 and TRBJ1-5; the table's D call, TRBD1, has no DNA check behind it. TRBV21-1 is recorded as a pseudogene. The CDR3 runs to 16 residues. The DNA for the CDR3 is TGTGCCAGCGAGCACAGGGGGCAGAGGTTCGATCAGCCCCAGCATTTT. Protein product: CASEHRGQRFDQPQHF.

V gene TRBV5-4 combines with J gene TRBJ2-5, with TRBD2 as a possible D gene (5 bases). This CDR3 is 13 amino acids long. The germline V and J ends were trimmed by 6 bases and 3 bases, with 12 bases remaining between them. CDR1 is SGHNT, CDR2 YYREEE, per germline (reference sequence). CDR3 bases: TGTGCCAGCAACCCCGTCGGGGAAGAGACCCAGTACTTC. Translating gives CASNPVGEETQYF.

This clone was found once. The chain has TRBV28 and TRBJ1-2, with 8 bases aligning to TRBD1. Per the germline V gene, CDR1 is MDHEN and CDR2 is SYDVKM. With V trimmed by 4 bases and J by 6 bases, 10 bases remained unmatched. The CDR3 consists of 15 residues. The CDR3 loop is CASSSQYRGWHGYTF. The CDR3 bases are TGTGCCAGCAGTTCACAGTACAGGGGGTGGCATGGCTACACCTTC.

This chain joins TRBV30 and TRBJ2-1; TRBD2 matches 16 bases. The V and J ends lost 4 bases and 0 bases, in that order; junction bases with no gene match: 9. Germline V gene data show CDR1 as GTSNPN and CDR2 as SVGIG (reference sequence). This CDR3 comprises 19 residues. The CDR3 reads CAWTGGLAGGMSSYNEQFF. CDR3 DNA sequence: TGTGCCTGGACCGGGGGACTAGCGGGAGGGATGAGCTCCTACAATGAGCAGTTCTTC. The whole variable domain, filled in from reference TRBV30 and TRBJ2-1, reads SQTIHQWPATLVQPVGSPLSLECTVEGTSNPNLYWYRQAAGRGLQLLFYSVGIGQISSEVPQNLSASRPQDRQFILSSKKLLLSDSGFYLCAWTGGLAGGMSSYNEQFFGPGTRLTVL.

The gene calls are TRBV5-1 and TRBJ1-4; no clear D. The germline gives CDR1 SGHRS, CDR2 YFSETQ. This CDR3 comprises 14 residues. Trimming took 6 bases from V and 7 from J, leaving 16 bases between them. In DNA, the CDR3 is TGCGCCAGCACCCAAACCGCCGGTGGTGAAAAACTGTTTTTT. As protein: CASTQTAGGEKLFF. Full variable domain (remainder filled in from reference TRBV5-1 and TRBJ1-4): KAGVTQTPRYLIKTRGQQVTLSCSPISGHRSVSWYQQTPGQGLQFLFEYFSETQRNKGNFPGRFSGRQFSNSRSEMNVSTLELGDSALYLCASTQTAGGEKLFFGSGTQLSVL.

This chain connects TRBV4-2 to TRBJ1-1, with no clear D. There are 15 residues in the CDR3. Trimming cost V 0 bases and J 0 bases, with 8 bases left between them. CDR1 is LGHNA, CDR2 YNFKEQ, per germline. Here the CDR3 reads CASSQERRLNTEAFF. CDR3 in DNA: TGTGCCAGCAGCCAAGAACGGCGGCTGAACACTGAAGCTTTCTTT.

The chain carries TRBV6-1 and TRBJ2-7, with D uncertain. CDR3 length equals 13 residues. Germline V gene data show CDR1 as MNHNS and CDR2 as SASEGT. V lost 2 bases and J lost 7, with 12 bases in between. The CDR3 bases are TGTGCCAGCAGTGAATCGGTGGCAGGTGAGCAGTACGTC. The encoded protein is CASSESVAGEQYV.

The chain joins TRBV10-1 to TRBJ2-1; tentatively, D is TRBD2 (5 bases). The CDR3 is 15 residues long. V was clipped by 3 bases and J by 6 bases, with 15 bases between them. Germline CDR1 reads WNHNN; CDR2 reads SYGVQD (reference sequence). The CDR3 sequence is CASSDVGGLSNEQFF. The CDR3 nucleotides are TGCGCCAGCAGTGATGTCGGCGGACTCTCCAATGAGCAGTTCTTC.

The rearrangement uses TRBV7-9 and TRBJ1-5; 8 bases are a match to TRBD1. The J segment lost 2 bases and the V segment lost 5 bases, leaving 2 bases of the junction unmatched. CDR1 and CDR2 (germline): SEHNR, FQNEAQ (reference sequence). There are 14 residues in the CDR3. For the CDR3, the DNA is TGTGCCAGCAGCCCGACAGGGGGCAATCAGCCCCAGCATTTT. Translating gives CASSPTGGNQPQHF.

Only one count was recorded for this clone. This chain joins TRBV2 and TRBJ1-2; TRBD1 is a possible D gene (6 bases). Germline CDR1 and CDR2: SNHLY and FYNNEI. V was shortened by 2 bases and J by 6 bases, with 13 bases between the two germline ends. The CDR3 covers 14 residues. The CDR3 spells CASSEIAGVDGYTF. CDR3 DNA sequence: TGTGCCAGCAGTGAAATCGCAGGGGTGGATGGCTACACCTTC.

The chain recombines TRBV11-2 with TRBJ2-7; possible D gene TRBD1, 6 bases. CDR3 size: 14 residues. V shed 1 base and J shed 4 bases, with 11 bases lying between them. Germline V gene data show CDR1 as SGHAT and CDR2 as FQNNGV. The CDR3 DNA reads as TGTGCCAGCAGCTTAGGACCTCAGGGGTACGAGCAGTACGTC. Amino acids: CASSLGPQGYEQYV.

The CDR3 DNA reads TGCGCCAGCAGCTTGGGGGAGATCACGGGGGGCTACACCTTC. It translates to CASSLGEITGGYTF. This chain connects TRBV5-1 to TRBJ1-2; no clear D gene. V was trimmed by 0 bases and J by 8 bases, leaving 14 bases between them. This CDR3 is built from 14 residues. In germline, CDR1 is SGHRS, CDR2 YFSETQ.

V is TRBV9 and J is TRBJ2-3; D may be TRBD2 (7 bases). The CDR3 totals 17 residues. Germline-derived CDR1 and CDR2 are SGDLS and YYNGEE. V was shortened by 0 bases and J by 3 bases, with 17 bases between the two germline ends. This chain's CDR3 is CASSVGWAGEGTDTQYF. CDR3 DNA sequence: TGTGCCAGCAGCGTAGGGTGGGCAGGGGAGGGTACAGATACGCAGTATTTT.

This rearrangement joins TRBV4-1 to TRBJ1-2; 8 bases are shared with TRBD1. In germline, CDR1 is MGHRA, CDR2 YSYEKL. The CDR3 is 15 amino acids. With V trimmed by 3 bases and J by 4 bases, 7 bases remained unmatched. CDR3 protein: CASSHRTGIGYGYTF. In DNA form, the CDR3 reads TGCGCCAGCAGCCACAGGACAGGGATCGGCTATGGCTACACCTTC.

The chain uses TRBV12-5 and TRBJ2-1; TRBD2 aligns across 13 bases. The ends lost 2 bases at V and 9 bases at J; junction bases unmatched: 7. The CDR3 spans 16 residues. The germline gives CDR1 LGHNT, CDR2 FRNRAP. This CDR3 is CASGLLTSGGAGEQFF. In DNA, the CDR3 is TGTGCTAGTGGTTTGCTTACTAGCGGGGGGGCCGGTGAGCAGTTCTTC.

J is TRBJ2-5 and V is TRBV30; 8 bases agree with TRBD1. Germline V CDR1 and CDR2: GTSNPN, SVGIG (reference sequence). V gave up 2 bases and J gave up 2 bases; unmatched junction bases: 4. This CDR3 is built from 14 residues. The CDR3 DNA follows: TGTGCCTGGAGTCTCTACAGGGGGCAAGAGACCCAGTACTTC. This gives the protein CAWSLYRGQETQYF.

The CDR3 nucleotides are TGTGCCAGCAGCCTCCGGACAGGGGAGGACTATGGCTACACCTTC. Translating gives CASSLRTGEDYGYTF. V gene TRBV7-9 combines with J gene TRBJ1-2; 9 positions agree with TRBD1. The V gene's germline CDR1 is SEHNR and CDR2 FQNEAQ (reference sequence). The CDR3 runs to 15 residues. Germline trimming cut 5 bases from V and 3 bases from J; bases unmatched to any gene: 7. The full variable domain, with the rest looked up from reference TRBV7-9 and TRBJ1-2, is DTGVSQNPRHKITKRGQNVTFRCDPISEHNRLYWYRQTLGQGPEFLTYFQNEAQLEKSRLLSDRFSAERPKGSFSTLEIQRTEQGDSAMYLCASSLRTGEDYGYTFGSGTRLTVV.

CDR3 coding DNA: TGCGCCAGCAGCTTGGTTCAGGGTTCAGGGGAGACCCAGTACTTC. It yields the protein CASSLVQGSGETQYF. The chain recombines TRBV5-1 with TRBJ2-5, with D perhaps matching TRBD1 (5 bases). This CDR3 is built from 15 residues. Germline V gene sequence: CDR1 SGHRS, CDR2 YFSETQ. V gave up 0 bases and J gave up 5 bases, with 14 bases separating them.

This clone appeared once. The chain uses TRBV18 and TRBJ1-1, with D possibly matching TRBD1 (5 bases). This CDR3 comprises 12 residues. The germline CDR1 and CDR2 sequences are KGHSH and LQKENI. V was clipped by 2 bases and J by 6 bases, with 7 bases between them. CDR3 in DNA: TGTGCCAGCTCACCAGGGACTGCTGAAGCTTTCTTT. This encodes CASSPGTAEAFF.

Worth noting for this clone: The same CDR3 arises from other DNA sequences in this sample as well. The rearrangement joins TRBV6-6 to TRBJ1-2, with TRBD1 as a possible D gene (6 bases). V lost 6 bases and J lost 6, with 20 bases in between. This CDR3 contains 15 residues. Per the germline V gene, CDR1 is MNHNY and CDR2 is SVGAGI (reference sequence). In DNA, the CDR3 is TGTGCCAGCAGCTCCTGGGACATTCCTCTCGATGGCTACACCTTC. Translation: CASSSWDIPLDGYTF.

The V call is TRBV6-6, the J call TRBJ2-1, with D possibly being TRBD2 (6 bases). V lost 5 bases and J 2 bases, leaving 10 bases between the germline ends. CDR1 MNHNY and CDR2 SVGAGI come from the germline V gene (reference sequence). This CDR3 spans 14 amino acids. As DNA, the CDR3 is TGTGCCAGCAGTATCGGGACTCCCTACAATGAGCAGTTCTTC. Translated: CASSIGTPYNEQFF.

The V gene is TRBV9, the J gene TRBJ2-2, with TRBD2 matching over 8 bases. From germline, CDR1 is SGDLS and CDR2 YYNGEE. The CDR3 is 15 residues long. The V and J ends lost 2 bases and 6 bases, in that order; junction bases with no gene match: 6. Here the CDR3 reads CASSVGGLVPGELFF. The CDR3 DNA is TGTGCCAGCAGCGTGGGGGGACTAGTTCCCGGGGAGCTGTTTTTT.